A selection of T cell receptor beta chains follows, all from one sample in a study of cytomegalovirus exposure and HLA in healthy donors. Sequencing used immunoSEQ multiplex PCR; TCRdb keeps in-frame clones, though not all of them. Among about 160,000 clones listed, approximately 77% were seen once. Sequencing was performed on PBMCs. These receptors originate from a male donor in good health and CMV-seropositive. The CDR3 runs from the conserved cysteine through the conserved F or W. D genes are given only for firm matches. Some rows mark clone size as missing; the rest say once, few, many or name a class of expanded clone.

CAWTGLRSGNTIYF | - | - | TRBJ1-3 | TRBV30
CASSPSSGGWDEQFF | TRBD2 | - | TRBJ2-1 | TRBV4-3
CASSLDGGLYGYTF | - | few | TRBJ1-2 | TRBV7-8
CASSAYRDRDNQPQHF | - | - | TRBJ1-5 | TRBV13
CASSQGASGGAADTQYF | TRBD2 | - | TRBJ2-3 | TRBV4-3
CASSPPGQGPTQYF | TRBD1 | - | TRBJ2-3 | TRBV4-1
CASSQPKLTGELFF | - | few | TRBJ2-2 | TRBV4-1
CASTTGGTNEKLFF | - | - | TRBJ1-4 | TRBV2
CAWSNGVWGYGYTF | - | - | TRBJ1-2 | TRBV30
CASPLIRGQVSYEQYF | TRBD1 | - | TRBJ2-7 | TRBV6-4
CASSQEGTGGYSNQPQHF | TRBD1 | - | TRBJ1-5 | TRBV4-1
CASSLPGGNNQPQHF | TRBD1 | once | TRBJ1-5 | TRBV7-2
CASSLTGAHEQYF | TRBD1 | - | TRBJ2-7 | TRBV13
CASREWGPYTEAFF | - | - | TRBJ1-1 | TRBV27
CASSDQAVSNQPQHF | - | - | TRBJ1-5 | TRBV2
CASSQWTSGGIEQYF | TRBD2 | - | TRBJ2-7 | TRBV14
CSVEERGRATGEQFF | - | once | TRBJ2-1 | TRBV29-1
CAWSPQAGEQFF | - | - | TRBJ2-1 | TRBV30
CASSEAKGRGQPQHF | - | few | TRBJ1-5 | TRBV2
CASSYSGGLGGYTF | - | few | TRBJ1-2 | TRBV6-5
CASRTGSYGYTF | - | - | TRBJ1-2 | TRBV6-5
CASSMTSGQNEQFF | TRBD2 | - | TRBJ2-1 | TRBV19
CASSQALFYGYTF | - | - | TRBJ1-2 | TRBV4-1
CASSPGIGSGANVLTF | - | - | TRBJ2-6 | TRBV19
CASSQERTNYGYTF | - | once | TRBJ1-2 | TRBV4-3
CAISEPQGGGEQFF | TRBD2 | - | TRBJ2-1 | TRBV10-3
CAWSTGTGGTIYF | TRBD1 | - | TRBJ1-3 | TRBV30
CASSSGQNGYTF | - | - | TRBJ1-2 | TRBV18
CASTLSGQGSNEQYF | TRBD1 | - | TRBJ2-7 | TRBV23-1
CASSLTEESSSNEKLFF | - | - | TRBJ1-4 | TRBV2
CASSPDTYGYTF | - | once | TRBJ1-2 | TRBV18
CSVVYGQSYEQYF | - | - | TRBJ2-7 | TRBV29-1
CASSDRPRDRENTGELFF | TRBD1 | - | TRBJ2-2 | TRBV7-9
CASSAGTGTRYGYTF | TRBD1 | - | TRBJ1-2 | TRBV11-2
CASSSRVAGSSYEQYF | TRBD2 | - | TRBJ2-7 | TRBV4-3
CACPVVGQGGGYTF | TRBD1 | once | TRBJ1-2 | TRBV30
CASRSGQAGGYTF | TRBD1 | - | TRBJ1-2 | TRBV6-5
CASSLGGSVAAPQETQYF | - | once | TRBJ2-5 | TRBV5-1
CASSPGLLGTGELFF | - | - | TRBJ2-2 | TRBV13
CASSEGTGAREQYF | TRBD1 | once | TRBJ2-7 | TRBV2
CASRGPGQGSYGYTF | TRBD1 | - | TRBJ1-2 | TRBV6-6
CASSAGQGTDYGYTF | - | - | TRBJ1-2 | TRBV7-8
CASSQGPSGGPLGEQFF | TRBD2 | few | TRBJ2-1 | TRBV4-3
CASSLHMTGVDNEKLFF | TRBD1 | - | TRBJ1-4 | TRBV5-1
CASSLDRTYEQYF | - | once | TRBJ2-7 | TRBV11-3
CASREVGSKPAYEQYF | - | - | - | TRBV21-1
CASQGPKPYEETQYF | - | once | TRBJ2-5 | TRBV2
CASSFGQGTNTEAFF | TRBD1 | few | TRBJ1-1 | TRBV6-5
CATSRGGIYEQYF | - | - | TRBJ2-7 | TRBV15
CASSWTSGSYEQYF | TRBD2 | - | TRBJ2-7 | TRBV19
CASSEASYEQYF | - | few | TRBJ2-7 | TRBV5-6
CASSQGGLEDTQYF | - | - | TRBJ2-3 | TRBV4-1
CATSIGQGLRNQPQHF | - | - | TRBJ1-5 | TRBV15